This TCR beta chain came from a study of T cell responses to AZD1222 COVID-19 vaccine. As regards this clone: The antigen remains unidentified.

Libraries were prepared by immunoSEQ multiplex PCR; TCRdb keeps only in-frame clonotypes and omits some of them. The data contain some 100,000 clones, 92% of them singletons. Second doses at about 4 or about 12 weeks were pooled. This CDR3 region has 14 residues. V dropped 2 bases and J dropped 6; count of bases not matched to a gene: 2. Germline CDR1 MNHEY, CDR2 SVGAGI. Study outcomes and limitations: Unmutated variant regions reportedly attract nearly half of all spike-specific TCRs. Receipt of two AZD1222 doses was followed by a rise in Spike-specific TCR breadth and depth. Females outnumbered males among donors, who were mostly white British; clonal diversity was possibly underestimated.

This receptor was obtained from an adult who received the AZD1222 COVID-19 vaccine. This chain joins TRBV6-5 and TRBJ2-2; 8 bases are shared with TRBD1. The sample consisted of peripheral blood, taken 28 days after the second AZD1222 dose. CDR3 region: CASSYQQGAGELFF. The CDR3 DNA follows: TGTGCCAGCAGTTACCAACAGGGGGCCGGGGAGCTGTTTTTT.